The 30 T cell receptor beta chains reported below all come from one sample, sequenced in a study of cytomegalovirus exposure and HLA in healthy donors. Primers for the PCR totalled 60 Vbeta and 13 Jbeta. TCRdb's copy holds only in-frame clones and misses some; the assay was immunoSEQ multiplex PCR. The sample includes about 37,000 clones, 74% of them seen just once. The sequencing input was PBMCs. The receptors shown here come from a man younger than 40 in good health and CMV-seronegative.

The V and J genes are TRBV6-1 and TRBJ2-4; 8 bases are shared with TRBD1. J lost 3 bases, V lost 4 bases, and 8 bases had no gene match. Per the germline V gene, CDR1 is MNHNS and CDR2 is SASEGT. The CDR3 is 16 residues long. The CDR3 is CASSVDRGGSKNIQYF. DNA for the CDR3: TGTGCCAGCAGTGTTGACAGGGGTGGGAGCAAAAACATTCAGTACTTC.

This clone was observed a few times. This chain joins TRBV7-9 and TRBJ2-5, with a tentative D call TRBD2 (6 bases). CDR3 length: 13 amino acids. V lost 4 bases and J lost 4, with 10 bases in between. The germline V gene has CDR1 SEHNR and CDR2 FQNEAQ (reference sequence). DNA for the CDR3: TGTGCCAGCAGCTACGGAGGGACAGAGACCCAGTACTTC. It encodes CASSYGGTETQYF.

This sequence joins TRBV28 and TRBJ2-3; 7 nucleotides line up with TRBD1. Germline V gene lookup returns CDR1 MDHEN and CDR2 SYDVKM. The CDR3 extends over 16 amino acids. V gave up 6 bases and J gave up 5 bases; unmatched junction bases: 14. The CDR3 DNA follows: TGTGCCAGCAGCTTCCCCCAGACAGGGTCCAAAGATACGCAGTATTTT. The encoded protein is CASSFPQTGSKDTQYF. The full variable domain, in which reference TRBV28 and TRBJ2-3 provide the parts outside the CDR3, is DVKVTQSSRYLVKRTGEKVFLECVQDMDHENMFWYRQDPGLGLRLIYFSYDVKMKEKGDIPEGYSVSREKKERFSLILESASTNQTSMYLCASSFPQTGSKDTQYFGPGTRLTVL.

The rearrangement links TRBV28 to TRBJ1-6; TRBD1 matches 9 bases. Unmatched junction bases numbered 8, after V lost 4 bases and J lost 10 bases. The CDR3 covers 15 residues. Germline V lookup: CDR1 MDHEN, CDR2 SYDVKM. CDR3 residues: CASSSTGTGKSPLHF. In DNA, the CDR3 is TGTGCCAGCAGTTCAACCGGGACAGGGAAATCACCCCTCCACTTT.

This chain's CDR3 is CASSPFGGGTEAFF. CDR3 in DNA: TGTGCCAGCAGTCCGTTCGGGGGTGGCACTGAAGCTTTCTTT. This rearrangement joins TRBV2 to TRBJ1-1; D possibly corresponds to TRBD1 (5 bases). V was trimmed by 5 bases and J by 4 bases, leaving 14 bases between them. The CDR3 is 14 residues long. CDR1 SNHLY and CDR2 FYNNEI come from the germline V gene.

The chain recombines TRBV9 with TRBJ2-3; TRBD1 aligns across 7 bases. Germline V gives CDR1 SGDLS, CDR2 YYNGEE. Losses at the gene ends were 4 bases for V and 4 bases for J; bases not matched to a gene: 6. This CDR3 region has 14 residues. The CDR3 coding sequence is TGTGCCAGCAGCCCGCGACAGGGTGCAGATACGCAGTATTTT. The encoded protein is CASSPRQGADTQYF. The variable domain in full, completed from reference TRBV9 and TRBJ2-3, reads DSGVTQTPKHLITATGQRVTLRCSPRSGDLSVYWYQQSLDQGLQFLIQYYNGEERAKGNILERFSAQQFPDLHSELNLSSLELGDSALYFCASSPRQGADTQYFGPGTRLTVL.

V and J are TRBV18 and TRBJ2-1; D remains unclear. This CDR3 has 12 amino acids. The germline CDR1 and CDR2 sequences are KGHSH and LQKENI. V lost 1 base to trimming and J lost 8 bases, with 6 bases between them. CDR3 in amino acids: CASSPQRDEQFF. The CDR3 DNA is TGTGCCAGCTCACCACAGCGAGATGAGCAGTTCTTC. Full variable domain (missing parts from reference TRBV18 and TRBJ2-1): NAGVMQNPRHLVRRRGQEARLRCSPMKGHSHVYWYRQLPEEGLKFMVYLQKENIIDESGMPKERFSAEFPKEGPSILRIQQVVRGDSAAYFCASSPQRDEQFFGPGTRLTVL.

The chain links TRBV28 to TRBJ2-7; no definite D call. Trimming pared 6 bases from V and 0 bases from J, leaving 12 bases between. Germline V gene lookup returns CDR1 MDHEN and CDR2 SYDVKM. The CDR3 sequence is 14 residues long. CDR3: CASSPPTSSYEQYF. The CDR3 DNA follows: TGTGCCAGCAGCCCCCCTACGAGCTCCTACGAGCAGTACTTC.

This clone was seen only once. This chain uses TRBV4-1 with TRBJ1-3; D is unresolved. CDR3 length: 15 amino acids. V was trimmed by 1 base and J by 0 bases, leaving 7 bases between them. The germline gives CDR1 MGHRA, CDR2 YSYEKL. The CDR3 region is CASSQGQLSGNTIYF. In DNA, the CDR3 is TGCGCCAGCAGCCAAGGACAACTCTCTGGAAACACCATATATTTT.

V gene TRBV6-5 combines with J gene TRBJ2-1; 12 nucleotides line up with TRBD2. CDR3 size: 14 residues. Germline V CDR1 and CDR2: MNHEY, SVGAGI. J gave up 9 bases and V 7 bases, and 7 bases lay outside the gene matches. Written as DNA, the CDR3 is TGTGCCAGCACCCTAGCGGGGGGGCGGGGTGAGCAGTTCTTC. This encodes CASTLAGGRGEQFF.

The chain links TRBV7-8 to TRBJ2-7; perhaps TRBD1 as D (6 bases). V lost 1 base and J 4 bases, leaving 8 bases between the germline ends. The germline V gene has CDR1 SGHVS and CDR2 FQNEAQ. The CDR3 is 13 residues long. The CDR3 region is CASSLGTAYEQYF. In nucleotides, the CDR3 is TGTGCCAGCAGCTTAGGGACAGCGTACGAGCAGTACTTC.

Turning to this clone: The sample contains more than one DNA sequence encoding this CDR3. The rearrangement links TRBV9 to TRBJ2-7; 7 bases match TRBD2. Germline V gives CDR1 SGDLS, CDR2 YYNGEE. Unmatched junction bases numbered 7, after V lost 4 bases and J lost 3 bases. CDR3 size: 14 residues. The CDR3 region is CASSPSGVGYEQYF. The CDR3 coding sequence is TGTGCCAGCAGCCCCAGCGGGGTGGGCTACGAGCAGTACTTC.

This clone showed up just a few times. The chain links TRBV7-9 to TRBJ2-5; the match to TRBD2 covers 8 bases. The CDR3 contains 16 residues. Germline CDR1 is SEHNR and CDR2 is FQNEAQ (reference sequence). The junction had 7 bases not matched to a gene; V was cut back by 0 bases and J by 4 bases. CDR3 nucleotides: TGTGCCAGCAGCTTAGCGAAAGGGCTAGCGGGAGAGACCCAGTACTTC. Amino acid sequence: CASSLAKGLAGETQYF.

About this clone itself: Mismatch with germline at one junction end may stem from a read error. The V gene is TRBV9, the J gene TRBJ1-1; D gene unclear. The CDR3 is made up of 12 amino acids. In germline, CDR1 is SGDLS, CDR2 YYNGEE. In nucleotides, the CDR3 is TGTGCCAGCAGCAATAGAGGCAATGAAGCTCTCTTT. This codes for CASSNRGNEALF.

The gene calls are TRBV19 and TRBJ2-2; weak D call: TRBD1 (5 bases). The CDR3 extends over 15 amino acids. Trimming left V 5 bases short and J 0 bases short, with 10 bases between. Germline CDR1 reads LNHDA; CDR2 reads SQIVND (reference sequence). CDR3 DNA: TGTGCCAGTAGTTTGACAGAATCGAACACCGGGGAGCTGTTTTTT. Translating it yields CASSLTESNTGELFF.

A single count supports this clone. This chain uses TRBV5-1 with TRBJ1-2; 7 nucleotides match TRBD1. After removal of 5 bases from V and 0 bases from J, the junction contained 7 bases not matched to a gene. The CDR3 loop spans 15 amino acids. CDR1 is SGHRS and CDR2 is YFSETQ in the germline V gene. The CDR3 DNA sequence: TGCGCCAGCAGAAGGGGGACAGACCCTAACTATGGCTACACCTTC. Its translation is CASRRGTDPNYGYTF.

The CDR3 sequence: CASTGQGGEKLFF. Written as DNA, the CDR3 is TGTGCCAGTACCGGACAGGGGGGAGAAAAACTGTTTTTT. The genes are TRBV19 and TRBJ1-4; TRBD1 matches at 10 bases. Per germline, CDR1 LNHDA and CDR2 SQIVND (reference sequence). With V trimmed by 7 bases and J by 8 bases, 4 bases remained unmatched. The CDR3 sequence is 13 residues long.

This clone occurred once. The rearrangement joins TRBV5-1 to TRBJ1-3, with 7 bases aligning to TRBD1. CDR1 SGHRS and CDR2 YFSETQ come from the germline V gene. V was pared by 6 bases and J by 4 bases, with 13 bases of the junction left unmatched. The CDR3 is 16 residues long. Here the CDR3 reads CASTAQDRVAGNTIYF. The CDR3 nucleotides read TGCGCCAGCACGGCCCAAGACAGGGTTGCCGGAAACACCATATATTTT.

This clone turned up a few times. The chain joins TRBV7-9 to TRBJ2-5; tentative D call: TRBD1 (6 bases). CDR1 is SEHNR and CDR2 is FQNEAQ in the germline V gene (reference sequence). The CDR3 is made up of 15 amino acids. The V end was cut by 5 bases, the J end by 0 bases, with 13 bases between. The CDR3 protein is CASSLRTADQETQYF. DNA of the CDR3: TGTGCCAGCAGCCTCCGGACAGCCGACCAAGAGACCCAGTACTTC.

This chain connects TRBV7-3 to TRBJ2-2; 9 nucleotides line up with TRBD1. The CDR3 runs to 16 residues. J was trimmed by 4 bases and V by 2 bases; bases with no gene match: 5. From germline, CDR1 is SGHTA and CDR2 FQGTGA. The CDR3 sequence is CASSLGTGGVTGELFF. CDR3 DNA: TGTGCCAGCAGCTTAGGAACAGGGGGCGTCACCGGGGAGCTGTTTTTT. The variable domain in full, completed from reference TRBV7-3 and TRBJ2-2, reads GAGVSQTPSNKVTEKGKYVELRCDPISGHTALYWYRQSLGQGPEFLIYFQGTGAADDSGLPNDRFFAVRPEGSVSTLKIQRTERGDSAVYLCASSLGTGGVTGELFFGEGSRLTVL.

The chain links TRBV5-1 to TRBJ2-7; D is possibly TRBD2 (5 bases). Looked up from germline, CDR1 is SGHRS and CDR2 is YFSETQ. The CDR3 consists of 17 residues. The V end was cut by 4 bases, the J end by 0 bases, with 20 bases between. The CDR3 bases are TGCGCCAGCAGCCCCTGGGCGGGCGGAGCGAGCTCCTACGAGCAGTACTTC. Translation gives CASSPWAGGASSYEQYF.

The rearrangement joins TRBV10-2 to TRBJ2-3; D call uncertain. CDR3 length: 14 residues. The ends were cut back, 2 bases at V and 4 bases at J, with 10 bases in the middle. Germline lookup yields CDR1 WSHSY and CDR2 SAAADI. This CDR3 reads CASSENSPPDTQYF. The CDR3 DNA sequence: TGCGCCAGCAGTGAGAACAGTCCGCCAGATACGCAGTATTTT.

The genes are TRBV2 and TRBJ1-2; 11 positions agree with TRBD1. The CDR3 totals 14 residues. Trimming took 2 bases from V and 7 from J; bases not matched to a gene: 3. Germline V gene sequence: CDR1 SNHLY, CDR2 FYNNEI. The CDR3 spells CASSETGTGGGYTF. The CDR3 coding sequence is TGTGCCAGCAGTGAAACCGGGACAGGGGGTGGCTACACCTTC.

The chain couples TRBV6-1 to TRBJ1-2; a possible D gene is TRBD1 (6 bases). The CDR3 totals 13 residues. Between the trimmed V and J ends, which lost 6 bases and 4 bases, there was a span of 12 bases. Germline V gene data show CDR1 as MNHNS and CDR2 as SASEGT. The CDR3 loop reads CASSILGAYGYTF. The DNA of the CDR3 is TGTGCCAGCAGCATCCTGGGGGCCTATGGCTACACCTTC.

The gene calls are TRBV2 and TRBJ1-5; D gene uncertain. The length of the CDR3 is 14 residues. The germline V and J ends were trimmed by 7 bases and 0 bases, with 10 bases remaining between them. From germline, CDR1 is SNHLY and CDR2 FYNNEI. CDR3 sequence: CASNDDYSNQPQHF. The CDR3 DNA is TGTGCCAGCAATGACGACTATAGCAATCAGCCCCAGCATTTT.

This clone is termed medium-sized (0.01 to 0.1%). V is TRBV27 and J is TRBJ2-3; D perhaps matches TRBD2 (6 bases). CDR1 is MNHEY and CDR2 is SMNVEV in the germline V gene (reference sequence). Trimming took 3 bases from V and 2 from J, leaving 12 bases between them. The CDR3 length is 15 residues. CDR3 DNA sequence: TGTGCCAGCAGTTTGTGGCCGGGAGCCACAGATACGCAGTATTTT. Residues: CASSLWPGATDTQYF.

The chain carries TRBV4-2 and TRBJ2-1; 7 bases are a match to TRBD2. The CDR3 covers 15 residues. CDR1 LGHNA and CDR2 YNFKEQ come from the germline V gene. J gave up 15 bases and V 0 bases, and 14 bases lay outside the gene matches. CDR3 sequence reads: CASSQDLSSLAARFF. CDR3 coding DNA: TGTGCCAGCAGCCAAGATCTGAGTTCTCTAGCGGCCCGGTTCTTC.

This clone was counted once. The V and J genes are TRBV2 and TRBJ2-1; unclear D gene. This CDR3 spans 11 amino acids. Trimming cost V 5 bases and J 3 bases, with 2 bases left between them. Germline CDR1 is SNHLY and CDR2 is FYNNEI. This CDR3 is CASSYYNEQFF. CDR3 bases: TGTGCCAGCAGTTACTACAATGAGCAGTTCTTC.

This chain connects TRBV27 to TRBJ1-2, with D tentatively TRBD1 (6 bases). V gave up 3 bases and J gave up 8 bases, with 13 bases separating them. The V gene's germline CDR1 is MNHEY and CDR2 SMNVEV (reference sequence). The CDR3 is made up of 13 amino acids. In DNA, the CDR3 is TGTGCCAGCAGTTTTTTAGGACAGCAGGGCTACACCTTC. Translation gives CASSFLGQQGYTF.

This clone has a handful of counts. The chain combines TRBV6-5 with TRBJ1-1; 9 nucleotides align to TRBD1. CDR1 MNHEY and CDR2 SVGAGI come from the germline V gene. The CDR3 sequence is 12 residues long. Losses at the gene ends were 6 bases for V and 10 bases for J; bases not matched to a gene: 6. The CDR3 DNA sequence: TGTGCCAGCAGGCCACAGGGGGCAAGAGCTTTCTTT. It translates to CASRPQGARAFF.